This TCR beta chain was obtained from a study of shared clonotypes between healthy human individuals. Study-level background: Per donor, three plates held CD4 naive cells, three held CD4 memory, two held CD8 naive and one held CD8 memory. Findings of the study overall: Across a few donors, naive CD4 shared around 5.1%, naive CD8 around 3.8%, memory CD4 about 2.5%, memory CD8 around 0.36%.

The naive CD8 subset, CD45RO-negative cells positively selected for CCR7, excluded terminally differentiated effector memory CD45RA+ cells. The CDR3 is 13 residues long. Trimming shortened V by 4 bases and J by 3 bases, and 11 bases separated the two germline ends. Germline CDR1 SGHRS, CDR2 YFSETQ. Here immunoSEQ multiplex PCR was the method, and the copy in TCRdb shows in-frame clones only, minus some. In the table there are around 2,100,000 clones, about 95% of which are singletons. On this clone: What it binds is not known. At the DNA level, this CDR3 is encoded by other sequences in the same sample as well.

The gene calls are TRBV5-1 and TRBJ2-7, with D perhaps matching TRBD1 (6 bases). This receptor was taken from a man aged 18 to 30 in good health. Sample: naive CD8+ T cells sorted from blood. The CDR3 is CASSLTTGYEQYF. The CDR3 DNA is TGCGCCAGCAGCCTAACGACAGGCTACGAGCAGTACTTC.